The 13 T cell receptor beta chains listed next were all sequenced from one sample in a study of PD-1 blockade in classical Hodgkin lymphoma. The method was immunoSEQ multiplex PCR; TCRdb's version includes in-frame clones alone and lacks a portion of them. Of fewer than 90,000 clones detected, roughly 93% appear once; the ten largest clones hold roughly 2.7%. Time point: newly diagnosed, previously untreated cHL patient sample. Material: peripheral blood mononuclear cells (PBMCs). These TCRs come from a human donor with classical Hodgkin lymphoma.

This chain uses TRBV2 with TRBJ2-5, with unresolved D. CDR3 length equals 13 residues. Trimming shortened V by 2 bases and J by 4 bases, and 8 bases separated the two germline ends. Germline CDR1 and CDR2: SNHLY and FYNNEI. Here the CDR3 DNA reads TGTGCCAGCAGTGAAACCTTTCGAGAGACCCAGTACTTC. Its protein is CASSETFRETQYF. Drawing the rest from reference TRBV2 and TRBJ2-5, the complete variable domain is EPEVTQTPSHQVTQMGQEVILRCVPISNHLYFYWYRQILGQKVEFLVSFYNNEISEKSEIFDDQFSVERPDGSNFTLKIRSTKLEDSAMYFCASSETFRETQYFGPGTRLLVL.

The rearrangement uses TRBV9 and TRBJ1-2; maybe TRBD1 (5 bases). The ends were cut back, 3 bases at V and 5 bases at J, with 29 bases in the middle. In germline, CDR1 is SGDLS, CDR2 YYNGEE. The CDR3 contains 19 residues. The CDR3 nucleotides are TGTGCCAGCAGCGCCCATAGGGGATTGAGTATGACGGATGATTATGGCTACACCTTC. This gives the protein CASSAHRGLSMTDDYGYTF.

The J gene is TRBJ1-4, the V gene TRBV7-9; D may be TRBD1 (5 bases). V was cut by 2 bases and J by 4 bases, with 8 bases left in between. This CDR3 is built from 14 residues. Germline CDR1 and CDR2: SEHNR and FQNEAQ (reference sequence). CDR3 in DNA: TGTGCCAGCAGCTTACGGCAGGGTAATGAAAAACTGTTTTTT. Its translation is CASSLRQGNEKLFF.

V is TRBV5-8 and J is TRBJ2-1; 12 bases are a match to TRBD2. This CDR3 has 14 amino acids. V dropped 7 bases and J dropped 4; count of bases not matched to a gene: 3. Germline values: CDR1 SGHTS, CDR2 YDEGEE. The CDR3 DNA follows: TGTGCCAGCGGGACTAGCGGGCGGTACAATGAGCAGTTCTTC. Amino acids: CASGTSGRYNEQFF.

The chain combines TRBV19 with TRBJ2-6, with TRBD1 matching over 7 bases. V shed 0 bases and J 0 bases; nucleotides not matched to a gene: 8. The CDR3 totals 19 residues. Germline CDR1 LNHDA, CDR2 SQIVND (reference sequence). CDR3 DNA: TGTGCCAGTAGTATAGATCCCGGACAGGCTTCCTCTGGGGCCAACGTCCTGACTTTC. Protein sequence: CASSIDPGQASSGANVLTF.

The chain couples TRBV19 to TRBJ2-1; TRBD2 agrees at 10 bases. Germline V gene lookup returns CDR1 LNHDA and CDR2 SQIVND (reference sequence). Unmatched junction bases numbered 6, after V lost 5 bases and J lost 5 bases. This CDR3 comprises 15 residues. The CDR3 nucleotides read TGTGCCAGTAGTGAGGGACTAGCGAGAAACAATGAGCAGTTCTTC. Protein product: CASSEGLARNNEQFF.

The chain couples TRBV28 to TRBJ2-5; 7 bases line up with TRBD1. CDR1 is MDHEN and CDR2 is SYDVKM in the germline V gene. The CDR3 totals 15 residues. With 6 bases clipped from V and 4 bases from J, the junction kept 11 bases outside the gene matches. The CDR3 DNA is TGTGCCAGCAGACCAGGGGCCCACAGGGGAGAGACCCAGTACTTC. Its protein product is CASRPGAHRGETQYF.

This clone was detected a few times. CDR3 sequence (DNA): TGTGCCAGCAGGGATTGGACTAGGAACACCGGGGAGCTGTTTTTT. Translation gives CASRDWTRNTGELFF. The chain joins TRBV6-1 to TRBJ2-2; 7 bases match TRBD2. The CDR3 has 15 amino acids. Germline V gene sequence: CDR1 MNHNS, CDR2 SASEGT. The V gene end was trimmed by 6 bases and the J gene end by 1 base; junction bases not matched to a gene: 5.

The chain employs TRBV18 and TRBJ2-3; TRBD1 might be the D (5 bases). CDR3 size: 17 residues. V lost 0 bases, J lost 4 bases, and 17 bases lay in between. Germline V gene sequence: CDR1 KGHSH, CDR2 LQKENI. The CDR3 here is CASSPPGPGINSDTQYF. CDR3 bases: TGTGCCAGCTCACCACCGGGCCCAGGGATCAACTCAGATACGCAGTATTTT.

The rearrangement joins TRBV4-2 to TRBJ2-1, with D perhaps matching TRBD1 (5 bases). V shed 4 bases and J shed 9 bases, with 10 bases lying between them. The CDR3 is 12 amino acids. In germline, CDR1 is LGHNA, CDR2 YNFKEQ. The CDR3 coding sequence is TGTGCCAGCAGCCTCCAAGGGGTTGAGCAGTTCTTC. Translated: CASSLQGVEQFF.

V and J are TRBV5-4 and TRBJ1-4; tentatively, D is TRBD1 (5 bases). In germline, CDR1 is SGHNT, CDR2 YYREEE (reference sequence). This CDR3 spans 13 amino acids. Trimming left V 4 bases short and J 4 bases short, with 8 bases between. CDR3 loop: CASSEGFNEKLFF. CDR3 in DNA: TGTGCCAGCAGCGAGGGGTTTAATGAAAAACTGTTTTTT.

This clone was picked up one time. V usage is TRBV27 and J usage is TRBJ1-1; 9 bases align to TRBD1. V was pared by 3 bases and J by 8 bases, with 7 bases of the junction left unmatched. Germline V gives CDR1 MNHEY, CDR2 SMNVEV (reference sequence). CDR3 size: 14 residues. CDR3 bases: TGTGCCAGCAGTTTCGGGACAGGGACTTACGAAGCTTTCTTT. It translates to CASSFGTGTYEAFF.

CDR3 residues: CASSPDGAGERSNSGNTIYF. The CDR3 region has the DNA TGTGCCAGCAGCCCCGATGGGGCCGGGGAAAGGTCGAACTCTGGAAACACCATATATTTT. The V and J genes are TRBV9 and TRBJ1-3; weak D call: TRBD1 (5 bases). Between the trimmed V and J ends, which lost 4 bases and 0 bases, there was a span of 26 bases. Germline V gene lookup returns CDR1 SGDLS and CDR2 YYNGEE. The CDR3 consists of 20 residues.